A selection of T cell receptor beta chains follows, all from one sample in a study of T cells in localized non-small cell lung cancer. Only in-frame clones appear in the TCRdb table, and some are missing; sequencing was by immunoSEQ multiplex PCR. The repertoire holds over 1,000 clones, with roughly a fifth as singletons. Sample: normal lung tissue next to the tumor, taken before any cancer treatment. The receptors originated from a woman aged 40-70 years with stage I lung adenocarcinoma. Both conserved end residues are part of each CDR3. The order of the fields is V gene, clone size, D gene, J gene, CDR3 DNA, CDR3 protein. A D gene is named only where the DNA matches it firmly. Clone size is stated in some rows and not others, as once, few, many or a class when expanded.

V gene: TRBV30
clone size: .
D gene: .
J gene: TRBJ2-7
CDR3 DNA: TGTGCCTGGAGTGTTGCCTCCAGCGCACACTCCTACGAGCAGTACTTC
CDR3 protein: CAWSVASSAHSYEQYF

V gene: TRBV11-3
clone size: few
D gene: .
J gene: TRBJ1-4
CDR3 DNA: TGTGCCAGCAGCCACCGAAACCCTACAACTAATGAAAAACTGTTTTTT
CDR3 protein: CASSHRNPTTNEKLFF

V gene: TRBV11-3
clone size: .
D gene: TRBD1
J gene: TRBJ2-7
CDR3 DNA: TGTGCCAGCAGCTTGGGACAGGGTCGGAACGAGCAGTACTTC
CDR3 protein: CASSLGQGRNEQYF

V gene: TRBV28
clone size: .
D gene: .
J gene: TRBJ2-7
CDR3 DNA: TGTGCCAGCAGTTTATACGGATACGAGCAGTACTTC
CDR3 protein: CASSLYGYEQYF

V gene: TRBV11-3
clone size: few
D gene: TRBD2
J gene: TRBJ2-1
CDR3 DNA: TGTGCCAGCAGCTTTGGACTAGCAGCCTACAATGAGCAGTTCTTC
CDR3 protein: CASSFGLAAYNEQFF

V gene: TRBV1
clone size: .
D gene: .
J gene: TRBJ1-2
CDR3 DNA: TGCGCCAGCAGCCACGACAGGAACCCCTATGGCTACACCTTC
CDR3 protein: CASSHDRNPYGYTF

V gene: TRBV4-1
clone size: .
D gene: .
J gene: TRBJ2-1
CDR3 DNA: TGCGCCAGCAGCCAAAGGGAAGGATATGGAGTCGGCTACAATGAGCAGTTCTTC
CDR3 protein: CASSQREGYGVGYNEQFF

V gene: TRBV19
clone size: .
D gene: .
J gene: TRBJ1-5
CDR3 DNA: TGTGCCAGTAGTGACGACCCGATACAGGGCCGAAGCAATCAGCCCCAGCATTTT
CDR3 protein: CASSDDPIQGRSNQPQHF

V gene: TRBV11-3
clone size: medium-sized
D gene: TRBD1
J gene: TRBJ1-2
CDR3 DNA: TGTGCCAGCAGCTCGGGACAGTCACGGGACTATGGCTACACCTTC
CDR3 protein: CASSSGQSRDYGYTF

V gene: TRBV12-5
clone size: few
D gene: TRBD1
J gene: TRBJ1-2
CDR3 DNA: TGTGCCTCCGAGGGGGCGTCCTATGGCTACACCTTC
CDR3 protein: CASEGASYGYTF

V gene: TRBV6-8
clone size: .
D gene: TRBD1
J gene: TRBJ2-7
CDR3 DNA: TGTGCCAGCAGTTACGCGGGGACAGGGGCCTACGAGCAGTACTTC
CDR3 protein: CASSYAGTGAYEQYF

V gene: TRBV6-8
clone size: few
D gene: TRBD1
J gene: TRBJ1-2
CDR3 DNA: TGTGCCAGCAGTTACGAGTCAGGGGGTAACTATGGCTACACCTTC
CDR3 protein: CASSYESGGNYGYTF

V gene: TRBV6-8
clone size: large
D gene: .
J gene: TRBJ1-1
CDR3 DNA: TGTGCCAGCAGCCTGGGGACGGAGAACACTGAAGCTTTCTTT
CDR3 protein: CASSLGTENTEAFF

V gene: TRBV18
clone size: .
D gene: TRBD2
J gene: TRBJ2-7
CDR3 DNA: TGTGCCAGCTCACCACAGGATCAGCGGGGCTACGAGCAGTACTTC
CDR3 protein: CASSPQDQRGYEQYF

V gene: TRBV11-3
clone size: large
D gene: TRBD1
J gene: TRBJ1-4
CDR3 DNA: TGTGCCAGCAGCTTGACTGGACAGGGTGCGGCTAATGAAAAACTGTTTTTT
CDR3 protein: CASSLTGQGAANEKLFF

V gene: TRBV7-2
clone size: medium-sized
D gene: .
J gene: TRBJ1-2
CDR3 DNA: TGTGCCAGCAGCCTCAAGGAGCGGTCGGGCTACACCTTC
CDR3 protein: CASSLKERSGYTF

V gene: TRBV27
clone size: few
D gene: TRBD1
J gene: TRBJ1-3
CDR3 DNA: TGTGCCAGCAGTTTATCCGGGACAGGGAAAGGAAACACCATATATTTT
CDR3 protein: CASSLSGTGKGNTIYF

V gene: TRBV11-3
clone size: .
D gene: .
J gene: TRBJ1-4
CDR3 DNA: TGTGCCAGCAGCTTGACGACAACTAATGAAAAACTGTTTTTT
CDR3 protein: CASSLTTTNEKLFF

V gene: TRBV14
clone size: .
D gene: TRBD1
J gene: TRBJ2-1
CDR3 DNA: TGTGCCAGCAGCCCGGGGACAGCCGAATTTTCCGTCTCCTACAATGAGCAGTTCTTC
CDR3 protein: CASSPGTAEFSVSYNEQFF

V gene: TRBV18
clone size: .
D gene: TRBD2
J gene: TRBJ2-1
CDR3 DNA: TGTGCCAGCTCACCAGGACTAGCGGGAGTAGGTGGGAATGAGCAGTTCTTC
CDR3 protein: CASSPGLAGVGGNEQFF

V gene: TRBV5-1
clone size: .
D gene: TRBD1
J gene: TRBJ1-3
CDR3 DNA: TGCGCCAGCAGCTTGACTGGACAGGGAGGAAACACCATATATTTT
CDR3 protein: CASSLTGQGGNTIYF

V gene: TRBV9
clone size: .
D gene: .
J gene: TRBJ2-3
CDR3 DNA: TGTGCCAGCAGCGTTGTTGAGGGCGGGGCGACCACAGATACGCAGTATTTT
CDR3 protein: CASSVVEGGATTDTQYF